These 22 T cell receptor beta chains came from one sample sequenced in a study of T-cell reconstitution after alpha-beta-depleted transplantation in children. Unique molecular identifiers featured in how the TCRbeta library was prepared. MiXCR, applied by TCRdb to the PCR reads, yields one record per CDR3 protein. The sample records 190,000 or so distinct CDR3 sequences, 13% to 15% being singletons. The sample in question was PBMCs from the stem cell graft donor, obtained from the stem cell graft. These TCRs come from a human donor who donated a stem cell graft to a child with acute lymphoblastic leukemia.

This clonotype was seen many times. The J gene is TRBJ2-1, the V gene TRBV6-5; D may be TRBD2 (5 bases). With 8 bases removed from V and 2 bases from J, the gap between germline ends came to 16 bases. Germline values: CDR1 MNHEY, CDR2 SVGAGI. The CDR3 runs 15 residues. The CDR3 loop reads CASRITGLAYNEQFF. The DNA for the CDR3 is TGTGCCAGCCGCATCACGGGATTGGCCTACAATGAGCAGTTCTTC.

This clonotype has a count of ten or more. V is TRBV6-1 and J is TRBJ2-2; D tentatively reads TRBD1 or TRBD2 (5 bases each). Germline values: CDR1 MNHNS, CDR2 SASEGT. The CDR3 extends over 16 amino acids. The V gene lost 8 bases and the J gene lost 3 bases, with 19 bases spanning the gap. Written as DNA, the CDR3 is TGTGCCAGCGCACGTTTAAGGGACGGATACACCGGGGAGCTGTTTTTT. It yields the protein CASARLRDGYTGELFF.

The V call is TRBV30, the J call TRBJ1-1; D remains unclear. Germline-derived CDR1 and CDR2 are GTSNPN and SVGIG (reference sequence). The CDR3 length is 13 residues. V was pared by 4 bases and J by 4 bases, with 13 bases between. CDR3 residues: CAWMHPSGTEAFF. In DNA, the CDR3 is TGTGCCTGGATGCATCCATCAGGCACTGAAGCTTTCTTT.

This clonotype was recorded many times. The rearrangement links TRBV20-1 to TRBJ2-3; D gene uncertain. This CDR3 has 14 residues. CDR1 and CDR2 (germline): DFQATT, SNEGSKA (reference sequence). Trimming took off 0 bases at V and 1 base at J, with 8 bases between the two ends. CDR3 residues: CSARETPGTDTQYF. In DNA form, the CDR3 reads TGCAGTGCTAGAGAGACTCCAGGCACAGATACGCAGTATTTT.

Regarding this clonotype: One end of the junction fails to match germline, which may point to a read error. This CDR3 reads CASTLVYRGLNEQYF. As DNA, the CDR3 is TGCGCCAGCACCTTGGTTTACAGGGGGCTGAACGAGCAGTACTTC. This chain joins TRBV5-1 and TRBJ2-7, with TRBD1 identical over 9 bases. The CDR3 has 15 amino acids. Germline V gene lookup returns CDR1 SGHRS and CDR2 YFSETQ.

Many counts were recorded for this clonotype. V is TRBV12-3 or TRBV12-4 and J is TRBJ1-3, with D possibly matching TRBD1 (6 bases). The CDR3 is 15 residues long. Trimming took off 6 bases at V and 4 bases at J, with 16 bases between the two ends. CDR3 loop: CASRYGGLAGNTIYF. Here the CDR3 DNA reads TGTGCCAGCAGATACGGGGGCTTAGCCGGAAACACCATATATTTT.

This clonotype appeared many times. This chain connects TRBV7-9 to TRBJ2-6; D is possibly TRBD2 (6 bases). The V and J ends lost 10 bases and 2 bases respectively, with 21 bases between them. The CDR3 runs to 17 residues. Germline V gene lookup returns CDR1 SEHNR and CDR2 FQNEAQ (reference sequence). The CDR3 loop is CATPFWGGATGANVLTF. In DNA, the CDR3 is TGTGCCACCCCTTTCTGGGGAGGTGCTACTGGGGCCAACGTCCTGACTTTC. Full variable domain (missing parts from reference TRBV7-9 and TRBJ2-6): DTGVSQNPRHKITKRGQNVTFRCDPISEHNRLYWYRQTLGQGPEFLTYFQNEAQLEKSRLLSDRFSAERPKGSFSTLEIQRTEQGDSAMYLCATPFWGGATGANVLTFGAGSRLTVL.

Ten or more counts support this clonotype. The chain is built from TRBV12-3 or TRBV12-4 and TRBJ2-7, with D possibly matching TRBD2 (5 bases). CDR3 length equals 11 residues. The V end was cut by 2 bases, the J end by 7 bases, with 6 bases between. CDR3 sequence (DNA): TGTGCCAGCAGTTTACGCGGGGAGCAGTACTTC. Its protein product is CASSLRGEQYF.

This sequence joins TRBV5-1 and TRBJ2-7, with 7 bases lining up with TRBD2. In germline, CDR1 is SGHRS, CDR2 YFSETQ. This CDR3 spans 13 amino acids. The junction had 8 bases not matched to a gene; V was cut back by 9 bases and J by 2 bases. The DNA of the CDR3 is TGCGCCAACAGAGGCGGGACTACCTACGAGCAGTACTTC. Translating it yields CANRGGTTYEQYF.

This clonotype was detected ten times or more. DNA for the CDR3: TGTGCCAGCAGCTTAGCGGGTTCAGGGGGCAACACCGGGGAGCTGTTTTTT. Its protein is CASSLAGSGGNTGELFF. This sequence joins TRBV7-9 and TRBJ2-2; 8 bases map to TRBD1. CDR3 length: 17 amino acids. After removal of 0 bases from V and 2 bases from J, the junction contained 5 bases not matched to a gene. Germline CDR1 reads SEHNR; CDR2 reads FQNEAQ (reference sequence). The complete variable domain, with remaining parts taken from reference TRBV7-9 and TRBJ2-2, reads DTGVSQNPRHKITKRGQNVTFRCDPISEHNRLYWYRQTLGQGPEFLTYFQNEAQLEKSRLLSDRFSAERPKGSFSTLEIQRTEQGDSAMYLCASSLAGSGGNTGELFFGEGSRLTVL.

This clonotype was seen repeatedly, ten times or more. The chain combines TRBV7-9 with TRBJ1-2; D is ambiguous. CDR1 is SEHNR and CDR2 is FQNEAQ in the germline V gene (reference sequence). Trimming cost V 1 base and J 4 bases, with 13 bases left between them. The CDR3 consists of 15 residues. This CDR3 reads CASSLEVADGYGYTF. CDR3 bases: TGTGCCAGCAGCTTAGAGGTGGCGGATGGCTATGGCTACACCTTC. The full variable domain, with the rest looked up from reference TRBV7-9 and TRBJ1-2, is DTGVSQNPRHKITKRGQNVTFRCDPISEHNRLYWYRQTLGQGPEFLTYFQNEAQLEKSRLLSDRFSAERPKGSFSTLEIQRTEQGDSAMYLCASSLEVADGYGYTFGSGTRLTVV.

In this sample, this clonotype turned up many times. The CDR3 DNA is TGCAGTGCTAGAGATCGGGATGACTTCACAGATACGCAGTATTTT. The encoded protein is CSARDRDDFTDTQYF. The rearrangement joins TRBV20-1 to TRBJ2-3, with TRBD2 as a possible D gene (5 bases). This CDR3 contains 15 residues. Looked up from germline, CDR1 is DFQATT and CDR2 is SNEGSKA (reference sequence). V was pared by 0 bases and J by 2 bases, with 12 bases between.

Concerning this clonotype itself: A much larger clonotype is one base distant, so this may be a read error. The chain employs TRBV27 and TRBJ2-3; D is perhaps TRBD2 (6 bases). The V end lost 6 bases, the J end lost 8 bases, and 21 bases lay between the germline ends. The germline V gene has CDR1 MNHEY and CDR2 SMNVEV (reference sequence). CDR3 length equals 15 residues. CDR3 DNA sequence: TGTGCCAGCAGCTACGTGACTAGTGGGCTGGTTACGCAGTATTTT. Protein product: CASSYVTSGLVTQYF.

V and J are TRBV12-3 or TRBV12-4 and TRBJ2-2; 10 nucleotides match TRBD2. J lost 0 bases, V lost 11 bases, and 18 bases had no gene match. CDR3 length: 19 residues. The CDR3 region is CAFSYSGRFKPTNTGELFF. The CDR3 DNA follows: TGTGCCTTCAGTTATAGCGGGAGGTTCAAACCTACGAACACCGGGGAGCTGTTTTTT.

This clonotype has just a few counts. The rearrangement links TRBV5-1 to TRBJ1-2; 8 bases are a match to TRBD1. Germline trimming cut 4 bases from V and 8 bases from J; bases unmatched to any gene: 16. The germline gives CDR1 SGHRS, CDR2 YFSETQ. This CDR3 is 16 amino acids long. The CDR3 DNA reads as TGCGCCAGCAGCCTAATGGGGGTACAAGCAGGGGGCGGCTACACCTTC. Its translation: CASSLMGVQAGGGYTF.

This clonotype was detected ten times or more. CDR3 protein: CASSLAGLSKVVANIQYF. CDR3 nucleotides: TGCGCCAGCAGCTTGGCCGGTCTGAGTAAGGTTGTTGCAAACATTCAGTACTTC. This chain uses TRBV5-1 with TRBJ2-4; no clear D. The germline V and J ends were trimmed by 0 bases and 6 bases, with 22 bases remaining between them. The length of the CDR3 is 18 residues. Germline CDR1 SGHRS, CDR2 YFSETQ.

The J gene is TRBJ2-5, the V gene TRBV7-6; possible D gene TRBD2, 5 bases. CDR1 is SGHVS and CDR2 is FNYEAQ in the germline V gene. The CDR3 runs to 14 residues. V gave up 3 bases and J gave up 3 bases, with 11 bases separating them. As DNA, the CDR3 is TGTGCCAGCAGCTTCCCCGGGGAAGAAGAGACCCAGTACTTC. Translated, it gives CASSFPGEEETQYF.

The CDR3 DNA sequence: TGTGCCAGCAGCCGCGGACTAGCGGGAAGAAGCTCCTACGAGCAGTACTTC. Translated: CASSRGLAGRSSYEQYF. The chain recombines TRBV5-4 with TRBJ2-7, with 12 positions matching TRBD2. There are 17 residues in the CDR3. The germline V gene encodes CDR1 SGHNT and CDR2 YYREEE (reference sequence). The ends lost 4 bases at V and 0 bases at J; junction bases unmatched: 8.

This clonotype was counted ten times or more. The CDR3 reads CATSRDLRTPEAFF. Written as DNA, the CDR3 is TGTGCCACCAGCAGAGACCTCCGGACACCTGAAGCTTTCTTT. J is TRBJ1-1 and V is TRBV15; D is possibly TRBD1 (5 bases). V was pared by 0 bases and J by 6 bases, with 11 bases between. Germline CDR1 LNHNV, CDR2 YYDKDF (reference sequence). CDR3 length: 14 residues.

This clonotype was recorded many times. The chain employs TRBV6-5 and TRBJ2-5; TRBD2 agrees at 8 bases. This CDR3 comprises 15 residues. CDR1 is MNHEY and CDR2 is SVGAGI in the germline V gene. The V and J ends lost 0 bases and 6 bases, in that order; junction bases with no gene match: 6. The CDR3 DNA sequence: TGTGCCAGCAGTTACTCGAAGGGTAGCGGGAAGACCCAGTACTTC. Amino acid sequence: CASSYSKGSGKTQYF.

This clonotype appeared many times. The chain is built from TRBV12-3 or TRBV12-4 and TRBJ2-7, with TRBD2 identical over 14 bases. This CDR3 has 15 amino acids. After removal of 10 bases from V and 5 bases from J, the junction contained 10 bases not matched to a gene. The CDR3 DNA is TGTGCCACCGCCCGACTAGCGGGAGGGCAGAACGAGCAGTACTTC. The encoded protein is CATARLAGGQNEQYF.

This clonotype was found many times. The rearrangement links TRBV12-3 or TRBV12-4 to TRBJ1-4, with D perhaps matching TRBD1 (5 bases). Trimming shortened V by 3 bases and J by 8 bases, and 13 bases separated the two germline ends. The CDR3 has 14 amino acids. CDR3 amino acids: CASSLGQGTEKLFF. The CDR3 DNA sequence: TGTGCCAGCAGTTTGGGGCAGGGTACCGAAAAACTGTTTTTT.